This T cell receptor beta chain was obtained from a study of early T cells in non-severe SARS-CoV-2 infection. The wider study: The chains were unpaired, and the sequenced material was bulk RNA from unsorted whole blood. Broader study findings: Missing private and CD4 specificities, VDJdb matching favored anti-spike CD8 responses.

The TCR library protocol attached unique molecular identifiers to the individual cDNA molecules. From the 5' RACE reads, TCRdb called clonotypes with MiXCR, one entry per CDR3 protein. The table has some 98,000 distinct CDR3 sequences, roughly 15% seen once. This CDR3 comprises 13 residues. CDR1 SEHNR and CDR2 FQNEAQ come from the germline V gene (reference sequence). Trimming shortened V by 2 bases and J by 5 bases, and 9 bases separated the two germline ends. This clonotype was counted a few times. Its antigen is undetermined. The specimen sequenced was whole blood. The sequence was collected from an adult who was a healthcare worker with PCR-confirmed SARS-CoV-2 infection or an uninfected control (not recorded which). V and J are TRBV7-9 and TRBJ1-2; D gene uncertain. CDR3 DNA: TGTGCCAGCAGCTTAATGACCACATATGGCTACACCTTC. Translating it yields CASSLMTTYGYTF.